Detailed here is one T cell receptor beta chain. CDR1 is SEHNR, CDR2 FQNEAQ, per germline (reference sequence). Trimming left V 4 bases short and J 3 bases short, with 20 bases between. This CDR3 comprises 17 residues. The sample originates from a study of T cell changes during pregnancy in multiple sclerosis. Only in-frame clones appear in the TCRdb table, and some are missing; sequencing was by immunoSEQ multiplex PCR. The sample holds approximately 79,000 clones, around 93% seen once. The sample in question was peripheral blood, obtained in the second trimester of pregnancy. The sequence was obtained from a female donor in good health, enrolled as a control in a pregnancy study. The genes are TRBV7-9 and TRBJ2-3, with TRBD1 as a possible D gene (6 bases). CDR3 amino acids: CASSSPNRDIYTDTQYF. For the CDR3, the DNA is TGTGCCAGCAGCTCCCCTAACAGGGACATTTATACAGATACGCAGTATTTT.